This T cell receptor (beta chain) came from a study of a mutant IDH1 vaccine in newly diagnosed glioma. Study information: During weeks 1, 3, 5, 7, 11, 15, 19 and 23, patients received eight vaccinations. Vaccine administration was initiated 4-6 weeks following radiotherapy alone, or with temozolomide cycles. The earlier regimen, radiotherapy, temozolomide, or both, was most often both. Treated individuals were roughly 62% male and roughly 40% female, averaging roughly 43 years of age.

About this clone itself: Its antigen is currently unknown.

Assay used: immunoSEQ multiplex PCR; TCRdb lists only in-frame clones, some missing. The sample lists 40,000 to 55,000 clones; roughly nine tenths were seen once. As to time point: week 11, during vaccination. Each vaccine dose was 300 ug of mutant IDH1 20-mer peptide, with topical imiquimod. Trimming removed 4 bases at V and 6 bases at J, with 14 bases between. CDR3 length equals 13 residues. Germline V gene sequence: CDR1 SGHNT, CDR2 YYREEE (reference sequence). The sequence came from a man aged 50 or older with glioma. The rearrangement uses TRBV5-4 and TRBJ2-7; TRBD2 might be the D (7 bases). Sequencing was performed on PBMCs, taken from a glioma patient whose treatment included an IDH1 peptide vaccine. In DNA form, the CDR3 reads TGTGCCAGCAGCCCGCCAGGGGAGGGCGAGCAGTACTTC. Amino acids: CASSPPGEGEQYF.